Below are 31 T cell receptor beta chains sequenced from a single sample in a study of OX40 agonist ivuxolimab in advanced cancers. TCRdb's copy holds only in-frame clones and misses some; the assay was immunoSEQ multiplex PCR. The repertoire holds some 99,000 clones, with around 90% as singletons. Sequencing was performed on CD4+ or CD8+ T cells sorted from blood, taken in a trial of the OX40 agonist ivuxolimab. The receptors were gathered from an adult with an advanced solid tumor such as melanoma, head and neck, liver or kidney cancer.

V usage is TRBV7-8 and J usage is TRBJ2-1; TRBD2 matches at 12 bases. Germline V lookup: CDR1 SGHVS, CDR2 FQNEAQ. The CDR3 loop spans 18 amino acids. The junction had 12 bases not matched to a gene; V was cut back by 5 bases and J by 4 bases. The CDR3 sequence is CASSGRTSGEAGYNEQFF. The CDR3 DNA follows: TGTGCCAGCAGCGGGAGGACTAGCGGGGAAGCCGGGTACAATGAGCAGTTCTTC.

The V call is TRBV14, the J call TRBJ1-2; no clear D. There are 16 residues in the CDR3. The germline V gene has CDR1 SGHDN and CDR2 FVKESK. V lost 4 bases, J lost 3 bases, and 18 bases lay in between. The CDR3: CASSLLLGPGDYGYTF. The CDR3 bases are TGTGCCAGCAGCCTCCTATTGGGTCCTGGCGACTATGGCTACACCTTC. The complete variable domain, with remaining parts taken from reference TRBV14 and TRBJ1-2, reads EAGVTQFPSHSVIEKGQTVTLRCDPISGHDNLYWYRRVMGKEIKFLLHFVKESKQDESGMPNNRFLAERTGGTYSTLKVQPAELEDSGVYFCASSLLLGPGDYGYTFGSGTRLTVV.

The count of this clone is one. V gene TRBV7-8 combines with J gene TRBJ1-1; D is unclear. The CDR3 has 13 residues. V lost 3 bases to trimming and J lost 6 bases, with 11 bases between them. Looked up from germline, CDR1 is SGHVS and CDR2 is FQNEAQ. CDR3 nucleotide sequence: TGTGCCAGCAGCTTTATTACAACGGCTGAAGCTTTCTTT. Translating gives CASSFITTAEAFF.

J is TRBJ2-3 and V is TRBV6-1; possible D gene TRBD2, 5 bases. V lost 7 bases and J lost 0, with 11 bases in between. This CDR3 spans 14 amino acids. The germline V gene encodes CDR1 MNHNS and CDR2 SASEGT. The CDR3 DNA follows: TGTGCCAGCACCCCGGGATCTAGCACAGATACGCAGTATTTT. Residues: CASTPGSSTDTQYF.

This clone was counted a few times. The V and J genes are TRBV12-5 and TRBJ1-2; D remains unclear. Per the germline V gene, CDR1 is LGHNT and CDR2 is FRNRAP. This CDR3 has 12 amino acids. Between the trimmed V and J ends, which lost 6 bases and 2 bases, there was a span of 7 bases. DNA of the CDR3: TGTGCTAGTGGGGTCGGGAACTATGGCTACACCTTC. Translated: CASGVGNYGYTF.

V is TRBV5-1 and J is TRBJ2-7; 8 positions agree with TRBD1. The CDR3 has 14 amino acids. The V gene's germline CDR1 is SGHRS and CDR2 YFSETQ. Trimming cost V 2 bases and J 4 bases; bases outside gene matches: 5. CDR3 loop: CASSFGQGVYEQYF. The CDR3 DNA reads TGCGCCAGCAGCTTTGGACAGGGTGTTTACGAGCAGTACTTC.

This clone was counted a few times. The chain links TRBV2 to TRBJ1-1, with a possible D match to TRBD1 (5 bases). Germline values: CDR1 SNHLY, CDR2 FYNNEI. The CDR3 length is 11 residues. Trimming took 9 bases from V and 5 from J, leaving 10 bases between them. The CDR3 loop is CASAGMTEAFF. As DNA, the CDR3 is TGTGCCAGTGCAGGGATGACTGAAGCTTTCTTT.

This chain links TRBV28 with TRBJ2-7; 8 bases match TRBD1. The CDR3 covers 14 residues. The J segment lost 6 bases and the V segment lost 7 bases, leaving 11 bases of the junction unmatched. Germline CDR1 MDHEN, CDR2 SYDVKM. The CDR3 region is CASNVQGGIAEQYF. In DNA, the CDR3 is TGTGCCAGCAATGTACAGGGGGGTATTGCCGAGCAGTACTTC. The full variable domain, rest sourced from reference TRBV28 and TRBJ2-7, is DVKVTQSSRYLVKRTGEKVFLECVQDMDHENMFWYRQDPGLGLRLIYFSYDVKMKEKGDIPEGYSVSREKKERFSLILESASTNQTSMYLCASNVQGGIAEQYFGPGTRLTVT.

V usage is TRBV4-3 and J usage is TRBJ2-7, with TRBD2 as a possible D gene (5 bases). Germline V gives CDR1 LGHNA, CDR2 YSLEER. The V end lost 0 bases, the J end lost 2 bases, and 8 bases lay between the germline ends. This CDR3 has 14 amino acids. CDR3 bases: TGCGCCAGCAGCCAAGAACCGGGGACCTACGAGCAGTACTTC. Translation gives CASSQEPGTYEQYF.

DNA for the CDR3: TGTGCTAGTGGTTTGGTGGTGAGGGGGGGAGTGGGGTACCGCACAGATACGCAGTATTTT. Residues: CASGLVVRGGVGYRTDTQYF. The rearrangement links TRBV12-5 to TRBJ2-3; TRBD2 might be the D (7 bases). The V and J ends lost 0 bases and 1 base respectively, with 23 bases between them. This CDR3 spans 20 amino acids. In germline, CDR1 is LGHNT, CDR2 FRNRAP.

This sequence joins TRBV7-3 and TRBJ1-3; D is uncertain. The V gene's germline CDR1 is SGHTA and CDR2 FQGTGA. The CDR3 spans 14 residues. V was trimmed by 7 bases and J by 3 bases, leaving 13 bases between them. For the CDR3, the DNA is TGTGCCAGCATCTCCGGGCTTAATGGAAACACCATATATTTT. It yields the protein CASISGLNGNTIYF.

The chain uses TRBV6-5 and TRBJ1-1; TRBD1 agrees at 7 bases. V dropped 6 bases and J dropped 4; count of bases not matched to a gene: 5. This CDR3 is built from 13 residues. The germline gives CDR1 MNHEY, CDR2 SVGAGI. This CDR3 reads CASRLQGPTEAFF. CDR3 bases: TGTGCCAGCAGACTACAGGGGCCCACTGAAGCTTTCTTT.

This clone was seen a single time. The CDR3 DNA is TGCAGCGTGGCCCGGGATACGTCCCACGAGCAGTACTTC. Protein product: CSVARDTSHEQYF. V and J are TRBV29-1 and TRBJ2-7; D perhaps matches TRBD2 (5 bases). V dropped 6 bases and J dropped 5 bases, with 17 bases sitting between them. Germline V lookup: CDR1 SQVTM, CDR2 ANQGSEA. The CDR3 length is 13 residues.

The chain couples TRBV2 to TRBJ2-3; 13 positions match TRBD2. CDR1 is SNHLY and CDR2 is FYNNEI in the germline V gene. CDR3 size: 18 residues. V shed 5 bases and J 2 bases; nucleotides not matched to a gene: 10. The CDR3 DNA reads as TGTGCCAGCAGTCCTCCCCTAGGGACTAGCGGGGTCACAGATACGCAGTATTTT. It specifies CASSPPLGTSGVTDTQYF. Full variable domain (remainder filled in from reference TRBV2 and TRBJ2-3): EPEVTQTPSHQVTQMGQEVILRCVPISNHLYFYWYRQILGQKVEFLVSFYNNEISEKSEIFDDQFSVERPDGSNFTLKIRSTKLEDSAMYFCASSPPLGTSGVTDTQYFGPGTRLTVL.

In this sample, this clone turned up once. The gene calls are TRBV11-2 and TRBJ1-2, with D perhaps TRBD1 (6 bases). The V end was cut by 5 bases, the J end by 7 bases, with 26 bases between. The CDR3 is 17 amino acids. Germline loops: CDR1 SGHAT, CDR2 FQNNGV. This CDR3 is CASSPPRASQGKSGYTF. The CDR3 DNA sequence: TGTGCCAGCAGCCCACCCCGGGCGAGCCAGGGGAAGTCTGGCTACACCTTC.

J is TRBJ1-2 and V is TRBV5-8; D is unresolved. The germline V gene encodes CDR1 SGHTS and CDR2 YDEGEE. CDR3 length: 12 amino acids. Trimming removed 5 bases at V and 4 bases at J, with 9 bases between. In nucleotides, the CDR3 is TGTGCCAGCAGTTACGGGTCCTATGGCTACACCTTC. It translates to CASSYGSYGYTF.

The gene calls are TRBV4-1 and TRBJ1-5; a possible D gene is TRBD1 (5 bases). Germline CDR1 is MGHRA and CDR2 is YSYEKL. The CDR3 covers 14 residues. The V end lost 3 bases, the J end lost 7 bases, and 13 bases lay between the germline ends. The CDR3 DNA reads TGCGCCAGCAGCCATGCAGACGGGACCCAGCCCCAGCATTTT. Its protein product is CASSHADGTQPQHF.

The V gene is TRBV7-2, the J gene TRBJ1-3; TRBD1 might be the D (5 bases). CDR3 length: 17 residues. Germline-derived CDR1 and CDR2 are SGHTA and FQGNSA. Trimming removed 5 bases from V and 4 bases from J, with 21 bases in between. CDR3 in amino acids: CASSRRRTTWGGNTIYF. CDR3 in DNA: TGTGCCAGCAGCCGTAGACGGACAACTTGGGGCGGAAACACCATATATTTT.

The V call is TRBV28, the J call TRBJ2-7; D unresolved. From germline, CDR1 is MDHEN and CDR2 SYDVKM. The V end lost 4 bases, the J end lost 2 bases, and 18 bases lay between the germline ends. The CDR3 totals 16 residues. The CDR3 sequence: CASSSSSGSFPYEQYF. CDR3 in DNA: TGTGCCAGCAGTTCGTCCTCCGGGTCCTTCCCCTACGAGCAGTACTTC.

The rearrangement uses TRBV9 and TRBJ1-6, with 7 bases matching TRBD1. Looked up from germline, CDR1 is SGDLS and CDR2 is YYNGEE. The CDR3 spans 14 residues. Trimming took 3 bases from V and 10 from J; bases not matched to a gene: 7. The CDR3 is CASSDKTGRSPLHF. CDR3 bases: TGTGCCAGCAGCGACAAGACAGGGAGGTCACCCCTCCACTTT.

CDR3 nucleotide sequence: TGTGCCAGCAGCCTGACAGGGGTTATCACAGATACGCAGTATTTT. It is translated as CASSLTGVITDTQYF. V and J are TRBV9 and TRBJ2-3, with 8 bases aligning to TRBD1. The CDR3 has 15 amino acids. Germline CDR1 reads SGDLS; CDR2 reads YYNGEE. Trimming removed 4 bases from V and 2 bases from J; junction bases left unmatched: 6.

V and J are TRBV29-1 and TRBJ1-1, with D unclear. The germline gives CDR1 SQVTM, CDR2 ANQGSEA. The CDR3 spans 13 residues. Deletions cut 4 bases from V and 0 bases from J, with 9 bases between. CDR3 protein: CSVVEQMNTEAFF. The CDR3, as DNA: TGCAGCGTTGTCGAACAGATGAACACTGAAGCTTTCTTT.

This clone was counted between two and nine times. This chain uses TRBV6-1 with TRBJ1-3, with unresolved D. Germline V CDR1 and CDR2: MNHNS, SASEGT. CDR3 length: 15 residues. V shed 2 bases and J shed 0 bases, with 8 bases lying between them. The CDR3 loop reads CASSERSYSGNTIYF. The CDR3 coding sequence is TGTGCCAGCAGTGAACGGTCCTACTCTGGAAACACCATATATTTT.

The rearrangement links TRBV19 to TRBJ2-1, with a weak D call TRBD1 (5 bases). CDR1 and CDR2 from the germline V gene are LNHDA and SQIVND (reference sequence). Deletions cut 7 bases from V and 9 bases from J, with 22 bases between. The CDR3 extends over 15 amino acids. CDR3 in amino acids: CASMGLVGIRSEQFF. In nucleotides, the CDR3 is TGTGCCAGTATGGGGCTAGTGGGGATCCGAAGTGAGCAGTTCTTC. The variable domain in full, completed from reference TRBV19 and TRBJ2-1, reads DGGITQSPKYLFRKEGQNVTLSCEQNLNHDAMYWYRQDPGQGLRLIYYSQIVNDFQKGDIAEGYSVSREKKESFPLTVTSAQKNPTAFYLCASMGLVGIRSEQFFGPGTRLTVL.

The chain joins TRBV30 to TRBJ2-2; perhaps D is TRBD1 or TRBD2 (5 bases each). CDR1 and CDR2 (germline): GTSNPN, SVGIG (reference sequence). The CDR3 runs 12 residues. V was trimmed by 2 bases and J by 7 bases, leaving 8 bases between them. In DNA form, the CDR3 reads TGTGCCTGGAGTTTTGGGGGCGGGGAGCTGTTTTTT. Amino acids: CAWSFGGGELFF. The full variable domain, with the rest looked up from reference TRBV30 and TRBJ2-2, is SQTIHQWPATLVQPVGSPLSLECTVEGTSNPNLYWYRQAAGRGLQLLFYSVGIGQISSEVPQNLSASRPQDRQFILSSKKLLLSDSGFYLCAWSFGGGELFFGEGSRLTVL.

V gene TRBV28 combines with J gene TRBJ1-2; 9 bases align to TRBD1. CDR3 size: 20 residues. In germline, CDR1 is MDHEN, CDR2 SYDVKM. The trim removed 5 bases at V and 1 base at J, leaving 20 bases unmatched. This CDR3 reads CASSPPVGQGHGGGNYGYTF. CDR3 coding DNA: TGTGCCAGCAGTCCACCCGTGGGACAGGGTCATGGTGGCGGTAACTATGGCTACACCTTC.

The chain combines TRBV6-5 with TRBJ1-2; 8 bases align to TRBD1. V lost 11 bases, J lost 6 bases, and 8 bases stayed unmatched. Germline CDR1 reads MNHEY; CDR2 reads SVGAGI. The CDR3 is 12 amino acids. CDR3 sequence: CAVTQGDDGYTF. The CDR3 DNA is TGTGCCGTCACACAGGGGGATGATGGCTACACCTTC.

The chain recombines TRBV7-2 with TRBJ1-3; D unresolved. Germline lookup yields CDR1 SGHTA and CDR2 FQGNSA. Trimming removed 3 bases from V and 4 bases from J, with 7 bases in between. CDR3 length: 13 residues. The CDR3 region is CASSFERGNTIYF. In DNA form, the CDR3 reads TGTGCCAGCAGCTTTGAACGGGGAAACACCATATATTTT. The whole variable domain, remainder taken from reference TRBV7-2 and TRBJ1-3, is GAGVSQSPSNKVTEKGKDVELRCDPISGHTALYWYRQSLGQGLEFLIYFQGNSAPDKSGLPSDRFSAERTGGSVSTLTIQRTQQEDSAVYLCASSFERGNTIYFGEGSWLTVV.

The chain carries TRBV19 and TRBJ1-2; no clear D. This CDR3 spans 13 amino acids. Germline CDR1 LNHDA, CDR2 SQIVND (reference sequence). The V gene lost 3 bases and the J gene lost 8 bases, with 13 bases spanning the gap. For the CDR3, the DNA is TGTGCCAGTAGTATCGGCACAGCGCACGGCTACACCTTC. Protein sequence: CASSIGTAHGYTF.

The V call is TRBV5-1, the J call TRBJ2-1; D unclear. V dropped 0 bases and J dropped 0 bases, with 7 bases sitting between them. The CDR3 runs 15 residues. CDR1 SGHRS and CDR2 YFSETQ come from the germline V gene. The CDR3, as DNA: TGCGCCAGCAGCTTGGAAAGCTCCTCCTACAATGAGCAGTTCTTC. As protein: CASSLESSSYNEQFF.

V and J are TRBV2 and TRBJ2-5, with 9 bases matching TRBD2. The CDR3 is made up of 14 amino acids. Germline loops: CDR1 SNHLY, CDR2 FYNNEI. With 5 bases clipped from V and 4 bases from J, the junction kept 5 bases outside the gene matches. CDR3 protein: CASSSTSGIETQYF. The CDR3 DNA follows: TGTGCCAGCAGTTCGACTAGCGGTATAGAGACCCAGTACTTC.